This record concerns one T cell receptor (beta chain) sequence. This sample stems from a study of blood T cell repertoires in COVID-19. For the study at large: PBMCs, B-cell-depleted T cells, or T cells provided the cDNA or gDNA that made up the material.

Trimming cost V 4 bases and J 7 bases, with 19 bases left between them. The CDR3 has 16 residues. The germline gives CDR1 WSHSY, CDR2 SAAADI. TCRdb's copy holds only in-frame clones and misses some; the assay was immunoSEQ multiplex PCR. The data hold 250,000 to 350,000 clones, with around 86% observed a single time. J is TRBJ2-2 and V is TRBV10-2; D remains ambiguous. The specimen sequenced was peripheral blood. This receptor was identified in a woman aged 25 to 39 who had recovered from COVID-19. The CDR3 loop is CASSGSAGGIIGELFF. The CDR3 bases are TGCGCCAGCAGTGGGTCGGCTGGTGGTATTATCGGGGAGCTGTTTTTT.